The entry below gives a single T cell receptor (beta chain) sequence along with its context. Primers for the PCR totalled 60 Vbeta and 13 Jbeta. The protocol was immunoSEQ multiplex PCR, while the TCRdb copy is restricted to in-frame clones and leaves out a portion. Found here are around 110,000 clones, about four fifths of them singletons; the top ten hold over 20%. Germline V gene lookup returns CDR1 GTSNPN and CDR2 SVGIG (reference sequence). The CDR3 has 13 amino acids. Losses at the gene ends were 5 bases for V and 7 bases for J; bases not matched to a gene: 7. This entry comes from a study of cytomegalovirus exposure and HLA in healthy donors.

The gene calls are TRBV30 and TRBJ1-5; 8 nucleotides align to TRBD1. The specimen was PBMCs. This sequence originates from a man aged 25 to 40 in good health and CMV-seropositive. CDR3 nucleotide sequence: TGTGCCTGGGCAGGGGGCGGGGGACAGCCCCAGCATTTT. Translation: CAWAGGGGQPQHF.